This entry features one T cell receptor (beta chain) sequence. Its antigen is currently unknown. These data originate in a study of spatial heterogeneity in lung cancer. Described time point: sample taken at primary tumor resection. Study-level results: In tumors, expanded intratumoral alpha and beta TCR counts tracked mutation counts. Ubiquitous and regional nonsynonymous mutations were each tracked by the matching count of ubiquitous or regional expanded TCRs.

TCRdb reanalysed the 5' RACE reads using MiXCR and keeps one entry per CDR3 protein. The sample has some 10,000 distinct CDR3 sequences, roughly 15% seen once. J lost 3 bases, V lost 5 bases, and 10 bases had no gene match. The CDR3 length is 16 residues. The germline gives CDR1 MNHEY, CDR2 SMNVEV (reference sequence). Material: lung tumor tissue, obtained at surgery. The TCR comes from a male donor with early-stage non-small cell lung cancer. V and J are TRBV27 and TRBJ2-7; 10 nucleotides agree with TRBD2. CDR3 nucleotides: TGTGCCAGCAGTCCCTCCTGGACTAGCGGACGCTACGAGCAGTACTTC. It translates to CASSPSWTSGRYEQYF.